A single sample is the source of the 26 T cell receptor beta chains below, sequenced in a study of blood T cells in healthy people across ages. The use of a sample-barcoded 5' primer and a J-beta primer mix characterized a second PCR of roughly 6 to 12 cycles. Using its own MiXCR run on the 5' RACE reads, TCRdb lists one record per CDR3 protein. This sample has about 720,000 distinct CDR3 sequences; approximately 22% occur once, and the top ten carry less than 25%. Specimen: blood. Source of these receptors: a man aged 70-80 years in good health.

A remark on this clonotype: One junction end does not reproduce the germline sequence, and a read error may be involved. J is TRBJ1-2 and V is TRBV7-2; no clear D gene. This CDR3 has 14 amino acids. Germline V gene sequence: CDR1 SGHTA, CDR2 FQGNSA. The chain's CDR3 is CASSFSAESYRYTF. The CDR3 nucleotides are TGTGCCAGCAGCTTCTCGGCAGAATCCTATCGCTACACCTTC.

CDR3 sequence (DNA): TGCGCCAGCAGCCACGGAGCCAACAATGAGCAGTTCTTC. This sequence encodes CASSHGANNEQFF. The chain recombines TRBV5-1 with TRBJ2-1; D is ambiguous. The germline V and J ends were trimmed by 4 bases and 5 bases, with 10 bases remaining between them. Germline V gene lookup returns CDR1 SGHRS and CDR2 YFSETQ. The CDR3 extends over 13 amino acids.

The chain is built from TRBV14 and TRBJ1-2, with D possibly matching TRBD1 (6 bases). Germline CDR1 is SGHDN and CDR2 is FVKESK. Trimming stripped 2 bases from V and 3 bases from J, with 16 bases between. CDR3 length equals 16 residues. The CDR3 DNA follows: TGTGCCAGCAGCCAAAGGGCAGGGGCCCTTCACTATGGCTACACCTTC. This codes for CASSQRAGALHYGYTF.

This clonotype was seen at least ten times. The chain joins TRBV5-1 to TRBJ2-3; the D is unclear. Trimming removed 6 bases from V and 0 bases from J, with 5 bases in between. Germline CDR1 reads SGHRS; CDR2 reads YFSETQ. The CDR3 covers 12 residues. The CDR3 spells CASTTSTDTQYF. Written as DNA, the CDR3 is TGCGCCAGCACCACTAGCACAGATACGCAGTATTTT.

The rearrangement uses TRBV7-9 and TRBJ2-7, with 7 bases fitting TRBD2. The better agreement between TRBJ2-1 and the DNA end casts doubt on the J call. CDR1 SEHNR and CDR2 FQNEAQ come from the germline V gene (reference sequence). The CDR3 covers 15 residues. CDR3 in amino acids: CASTPRGSTYNEQFF. The DNA for the CDR3 is TGTGCCAGCACCCCTCGCGGGAGTACCTACAATGAGCAGTTCTTC.

This clonotype was found a few times. The chain recombines TRBV12-3 or TRBV12-4 with TRBJ2-7; a possible D gene is TRBD1 (6 bases). The germline V and J ends were trimmed by 8 bases and 0 bases, with 11 bases remaining between them. This CDR3 is 13 amino acids long. The CDR3 spells CASSGDISYEQYF. CDR3 nucleotides: TGTGCCAGCTCCGGGGACATCTCCTACGAGCAGTACTTC.

There are a few counts of this clonotype. The chain employs TRBV4-3 and TRBJ2-6; D possibly corresponds to TRBD1 (6 bases). The CDR3 has 17 residues. Germline values: CDR1 LGHNA, CDR2 YSLEER. The V and J ends lost 1 base and 4 bases respectively, with 14 bases between them. CDR3 amino acids: CASSQGRGQSGANVLTF. CDR3 coding DNA: TGCGCCAGCAGCCAAGGAAGGGGACAATCAGGGGCCAACGTCCTGACTTTC.

J is TRBJ2-1 and V is TRBV20-1; D not certain. This CDR3 is 13 amino acids long. V was pared by 8 bases and J by 4 bases, with 15 bases between. From germline, CDR1 is DFQATT and CDR2 SNEGSKA (reference sequence). CDR3 sequence (DNA): TGCAGTCCCGAAGGCCACGGGTACAATGAGCAGTTCTTC. Protein: CSPEGHGYNEQFF.

The CDR3 protein is CASRSFNYGYTF. The CDR3 coding sequence is TGTGCCAGCAGAAGTTTCAACTATGGCTACACCTTC. The chain carries TRBV12-3 or TRBV12-4 and TRBJ1-2; D is ambiguous. The ends were cut back, 6 bases at V and 2 bases at J, with 7 bases in the middle. The length of the CDR3 is 12 residues.

V usage is TRBV20-1 and J usage is TRBJ2-5; possible D gene TRBD2, 5 bases. Germline values: CDR1 DFQATT, CDR2 SNEGSKA (reference sequence). The CDR3 contains 16 residues. V lost 6 bases and J 4 bases, leaving 24 bases between the germline ends. The CDR3: CSARPRIWLAGETQYF. CDR3 DNA sequence: TGCAGTGCGAGACCTAGAATTTGGTTGGCGGGAGAGACCCAGTACTTC.

This clonotype was detected a few times. V gene TRBV7-9 combines with J gene TRBJ2-3, with a possible D match to TRBD1 (5 bases). V was cut by 4 bases and J by 5 bases, with 7 bases left in between. Germline V lookup: CDR1 SEHNR, CDR2 FQNEAQ (reference sequence). The CDR3 runs 12 residues. In DNA, the CDR3 is TGTGCCAGCAGCTCGACAGAAGATACGCAGTATTTT. Amino acid sequence: CASSSTEDTQYF.

This sequence joins TRBV3-1 and TRBJ1-1, with TRBD1 matching over 9 bases. The CDR3 has 15 amino acids. Trimming cost V 5 bases and J 4 bases; bases outside gene matches: 8. Germline lookup yields CDR1 LGHDT and CDR2 YNNKEL (reference sequence). CDR3 sequence (DNA): TGTGCCAGCAGCGACTTTGGGACAGGGATCACTGAAGCTTTCTTT. It is translated as CASSDFGTGITEAFF.

This clonotype was seen repeatedly, ten times or more. J is TRBJ1-1 and V is TRBV20-1, with a weak D call TRBD1 (6 bases). Per the germline V gene, CDR1 is DFQATT and CDR2 is SNEGSKA (reference sequence). The CDR3 has 13 amino acids. V lost 4 bases, J lost 2 bases, and 11 bases lay in between. This chain's CDR3 is CSATGAANTEAFF. DNA for the CDR3: TGCAGTGCTACAGGGGCAGCCAACACTGAAGCTTTCTTT.

This clonotype was detected a few times. V and J are TRBV20-1 and TRBJ2-7; 10 bases align to TRBD1. With 1 base clipped from V and 4 bases from J, the junction kept 7 bases outside the gene matches. The CDR3 runs 15 residues. CDR1 and CDR2 from the germline V gene are DFQATT and SNEGSKA (reference sequence). The CDR3 here is CSARGTGGLGYEQYF. CDR3 nucleotide sequence: TGCAGTGCTAGAGGGACAGGGGGGTTGGGGTACGAGCAGTACTTC.

This clonotype was observed a single time. The chain carries TRBV20-1 and TRBJ2-5; possibly TRBD2 for D (6 bases). The DNA end is a closer match to TRBJ2-1, so the J assignment may be wrong. Germline V gene data show CDR1 as DFQATT and CDR2 as SNEGSKA (reference sequence). The CDR3 sequence is 16 residues long. CDR3 nucleotide sequence: TGCAGTGCTAGAGATTGGGGAGGTGCTGACGGGAATGAGCAGTTCTTC. This codes for CSARDWGGADGNEQFF.

This clonotype has at least ten counts. The chain uses TRBV2 and TRBJ1-1; tentative D call: TRBD1 (5 bases). CDR1 is SNHLY and CDR2 is FYNNEI in the germline V gene. The CDR3 is 13 residues long. The germline V and J ends were trimmed by 4 bases and 0 bases, with 6 bases remaining between them. DNA of the CDR3: TGTGCCAGCAGTGGACAGTTGAACACTGAAGCTTTCTTT. Its protein product is CASSGQLNTEAFF. The whole variable domain, filled in from reference TRBV2 and TRBJ1-1, reads EPEVTQTPSHQVTQMGQEVILRCVPISNHLYFYWYRQILGQKVEFLVSFYNNEISEKSEIFDDQFSVERPDGSNFTLKIRSTKLEDSAMYFCASSGQLNTEAFFGQGTRLTVV.

This clonotype was picked up a small number of times. The gene calls are TRBV9 and TRBJ2-3; D is unclear. The length of the CDR3 is 9 residues. The germline CDR1 and CDR2 sequences are SGDLS and YYNGEE. Trimming took 6 bases from V and 4 from J, leaving 0 bases between them. CDR3 in DNA: TGTGCCAGCACAGATACGCAGTATTTT. Its translation is CASTDTQYF.

Ten or more counts support this clonotype. The gene calls are TRBV18 and TRBJ2-3; D is undetermined. The CDR3 spans 12 residues. CDR1 and CDR2 (germline): KGHSH, LQKENI. The ends were cut back, 4 bases at V and 3 bases at J, with 5 bases in the middle. Written as DNA, the CDR3 is TGTGCCAGCTCACAGCTAACAGATACGCAGTATTTT. This encodes CASSQLTDTQYF.

V and J are TRBV12-2 and TRBJ2-1; TRBD2 is the table's D call, not checked against the DNA. TRBV12-2 is a pseudogene locus. CDR3 length: 17 amino acids. The DNA for the CDR3 is TGTGCAAGTCGCTTAGCGTGGAGGGAAAGCTCCTACAATGAGCAGTTCTTC. It encodes CASRLAWRESSYNEQFF.

This chain connects TRBV7-9 to TRBJ2-5; no clear D gene. Between the trimmed V and J ends, which lost 1 base and 7 bases, there was a span of 4 bases. This CDR3 is built from 11 residues. The germline CDR1 and CDR2 sequences are SEHNR and FQNEAQ (reference sequence). The CDR3 nucleotides are TGTGCCAGCAGCTTAGGTTGGACCCAGTACTTC. Protein: CASSLGWTQYF. Combining the CDR3 with reference TRBV7-9 and TRBJ2-5 gives the whole variable domain DTGVSQNPRHKITKRGQNVTFRCDPISEHNRLYWYRQTLGQGPEFLTYFQNEAQLEKSRLLSDRFSAERPKGSFSTLEIQRTEQGDSAMYLCASSLGWTQYFGPGTRLLVL.

There are many counts of this clonotype. The rearrangement uses TRBV19 and TRBJ2-1, with TRBD2 matching over 7 bases. The CDR3 has 13 amino acids. Germline values: CDR1 LNHDA, CDR2 SQIVND (reference sequence). Trimming cost V 7 bases and J 4 bases; bases outside gene matches: 4. CDR3 in amino acids: CASTRTSYNEQFF. The DNA for the CDR3 is TGTGCCAGTACCCGGACTAGTTACAATGAGCAGTTCTTC. The entire variable domain, with the rest obtained from reference TRBV19 and TRBJ2-1, is as follows: DGGITQSPKYLFRKEGQNVTLSCEQNLNHDAMYWYRQDPGQGLRLIYYSQIVNDFQKGDIAEGYSVSREKKESFPLTVTSAQKNPTAFYLCASTRTSYNEQFFGPGTRLTVL.

This clonotype showed up just a few times. The chain joins TRBV7-8 to TRBJ2-4; D gene unclear. Germline V gene data show CDR1 as SGHVS and CDR2 as FQNEAQ. CDR3 length equals 16 residues. With 1 base removed from V and 1 base from J, the gap between germline ends came to 11 bases. CDR3 nucleotide sequence: TGTGCCAGCAGCTTAGAACCCGTCTGGGCCAAAAACATTCAGTACTTC. Protein: CASSLEPVWAKNIQYF.

The chain couples TRBV20-1 to TRBJ2-7, with TRBD1 matching over 9 bases. The CDR3 covers 15 residues. J lost 5 bases, V lost 0 bases, and 8 bases had no gene match. Germline CDR1 DFQATT, CDR2 SNEGSKA (reference sequence). CDR3 coding DNA: TGCAGTGCTAGAGACCCGGGACAGGGTGTCCACGAGCAGTACTTC. Its protein is CSARDPGQGVHEQYF.

This chain links TRBV5-1 with TRBJ2-7; 9 nucleotides line up with TRBD1. Per the germline V gene, CDR1 is SGHRS and CDR2 is YFSETQ. The CDR3 runs 14 residues. J was trimmed by 5 bases and V by 4 bases; bases with no gene match: 7. CDR3 bases: TGCGCCAGCAGCGCTGGGACAGGGTCAAACGAGCAGTACTTC. It is translated as CASSAGTGSNEQYF.

Ten or more counts support this clonotype. The gene calls are TRBV18 and TRBJ2-5; D remains unclear. The V end lost 5 bases, the J end lost 2 bases, and 12 bases lay between the germline ends. The germline V gene encodes CDR1 KGHSH and CDR2 LQKENI. CDR3 length equals 14 residues. CDR3 in DNA: TGTGCCAGCTCATCAAGACAAGGGCAAGAGACCCAGTACTTC. It is translated as CASSSRQGQETQYF. Full variable domain (remainder filled in from reference TRBV18 and TRBJ2-5): NAGVMQNPRHLVRRRGQEARLRCSPMKGHSHVYWYRQLPEEGLKFMVYLQKENIIDESGMPKERFSAEFPKEGPSILRIQQVVRGDSAAYFCASSSRQGQETQYFGPGTRLLVL.

This sequence joins TRBV5-1 and TRBJ1-5; tentatively, D is TRBD1 (5 bases). Trimming pared 0 bases from V and 6 bases from J, leaving 13 bases between. Germline CDR1 is SGHRS and CDR2 is YFSETQ. This CDR3 is 15 amino acids long. As DNA, the CDR3 is TGCGCCAGCAGCTTGGGGGACGGGCCAGGTCAGCCCCAGCATTTT. Protein: CASSLGDGPGQPQHF.